This T cell receptor beta chain was captured in a study of blood T cell repertoires in COVID-19. Sequencing used immunoSEQ multiplex PCR; TCRdb keeps in-frame clones, though not all of them. This sample has a few hundred thousand clones; 80% to 90% occur once, and the top ten carry approximately 1.9%. This CDR3 contains 14 residues. The V gene's germline CDR1 is SNHLY and CDR2 FYNNEI. With V trimmed by 6 bases and J by 3 bases, 4 bases remained unmatched. The sample taken for sequencing was PBMCs or T cells enriched from blood (not recorded which). The TCR was taken from a woman in her forties or fifties who had recovered from COVID-19. The chain recombines TRBV2 with TRBJ2-7; 11 bases agree with TRBD2. Written as DNA, the CDR3 is TGTGCCAGCAGCCTAGCGGGAGGCCTCTACGAGCAGTACTTC. Its translation is CASSLAGGLYEQYF.